This T cell receptor beta chain appears in the sequencing data of a study of blood T cells in healthy people across ages. Points from the study as a whole: Older age coincided with a roughly linear decline in TCR beta diversity per million T cells.

A word on this clonotype: The antigen is not known.

Germline values: CDR1 SQVTM, CDR2 ANQGSEA. This CDR3 region has 15 residues. Trimming took 3 bases from V and 2 from J, leaving 15 bases between them. It was with a sample-barcoded 5' primer and a J-beta primer mix that a second PCR of roughly 7 to 12 cycles was run. MiXCR, applied by TCRdb to the 5' RACE reads, yields one record per CDR3 protein. The data contain 650,000 to 900,000 distinct CDR3 sequences, 55% to 65% of them singletons. The gene calls are TRBV29-1 and TRBJ2-3; possibly TRBD1 for D (6 bases). The sequencing sample was made of blood. This receptor was taken from a man aged 25-45 years in good health. CDR3 sequence (DNA): TGCAGCGTTGATAAAGGACAGAGAATCACAGATACGCAGTATTTT. This translates into CSVDKGQRITDTQYF.